The 29 T cell receptor beta chains listed next were all sequenced from one sample in a study of identical twins. TCRdb processed the 5' RACE reads anew with MiXCR; each CDR3 protein has one entry. The sample has 750,000 to 950,000 distinct CDR3 sequences, roughly an eighth seen once. Another study also made use of these data, one on yellow fever vaccine responses in identical twins.

Sequencing was performed on PBMCs. The origin of the receptors is a woman aged 18-30 years in good health.

This rearrangement joins TRBV29-1 to TRBJ2-1; a possible D gene is TRBD2 (6 bases). Germline values: CDR1 SQVTM, CDR2 ANQGSEA. The CDR3 sequence is 17 residues long. V gave up 7 bases and J gave up 0 bases, with 22 bases separating them. The CDR3 spells CSAEGMRDVSSYNEQFF. DNA of the CDR3: TGCAGCGCGGAGGGAATGCGGGATGTCAGCTCCTACAATGAGCAGTTCTTC.

This clonotype was seen ten or more times. The chain couples TRBV12-3 or TRBV12-4 to TRBJ1-2, with no clear D. The CDR3 extends over 13 amino acids. Trimming left V 5 bases short and J 8 bases short, with 15 bases between. The CDR3 loop reads CASSPEPLSGYTF. Written as DNA, the CDR3 is TGTGCCAGCAGTCCCGAACCCCTATCAGGCTACACCTTC.

The chain links TRBV12-3 or TRBV12-4 to TRBJ2-2; possibly TRBD1 for D (6 bases). Between the trimmed V and J ends, which lost 4 bases and 3 bases, there was a span of 12 bases. The length of the CDR3 is 15 residues. The CDR3 nucleotides read TGTGCCAGCAGTTCTTGGACAGAGGACACCGGGGAGCTGTTTTTT. It yields the protein CASSSWTEDTGELFF.

This clonotype came up a few times. V is TRBV28 and J is TRBJ2-3, with D unresolved. V lost 5 bases to trimming and J lost 0 bases, with 9 bases between them. This CDR3 has 14 amino acids. Germline CDR1 MDHEN, CDR2 SYDVKM. The CDR3 DNA reads TGTGCCAGCAGTAGGGCCACTAGCACAGATACGCAGTATTTT. The encoded protein is CASSRATSTDTQYF.

The chain has TRBV10-3 and TRBJ2-1; D possibly corresponds to TRBD2 (6 bases). CDR1 and CDR2 from the germline V gene are ENHRY and SYGVKD. This CDR3 has 15 amino acids. V was shortened by 0 bases and J by 8 bases, with 14 bases between the two germline ends. CDR3 region: CAISESIVGGHEQFF. The CDR3 nucleotides are TGTGCCATCAGTGAGTCGATTGTGGGAGGTCATGAGCAGTTCTTC.

This chain joins TRBV13 and TRBJ2-1; 8 bases line up with TRBD2. The V gene end was trimmed by 5 bases and the J gene end by 9 bases; junction bases not matched to a gene: 12. Germline values: CDR1 PRHDT, CDR2 FYEKMQ (reference sequence). The CDR3 totals 15 residues. The CDR3 reads CASSPRQGTSSEQFF. The CDR3 bases are TGTGCCAGCAGCCCCCGGCAGGGGACTAGTAGTGAGCAGTTCTTC.

The gene calls are TRBV15 and TRBJ2-3; TRBD2 aligns across 11 bases. The V segment lost 0 bases and the J segment 0 bases; nucleotides outside the gene matches: 11. Germline V gene data show CDR1 as LNHNV and CDR2 as YYDKDF (reference sequence). This CDR3 comprises 20 residues. The CDR3 sequence is CATSRERLAGFPPSTDTQYF. The CDR3, as DNA: TGTGCCACCAGCAGAGAGCGACTAGCGGGATTCCCTCCTAGCACAGATACGCAGTATTTT.

V is TRBV6-1 and J is TRBJ2-7; D unresolved. V lost 2 bases, J lost 2 bases, and 7 bases lay in between. The CDR3 spans 13 residues. Germline loops: CDR1 MNHNS, CDR2 SASEGT. For the CDR3, the DNA is TGTGCCAGCAGTGAAAGTTACCCCTACGAGCAGTACTTC. Its translation is CASSESYPYEQYF.

Only a few counts were recorded for this clonotype. The chain employs TRBV12-3 or TRBV12-4 and TRBJ2-6; D is unresolved. There are 15 residues in the CDR3. V lost 7 bases and J lost 4, with 14 bases in between. The CDR3 loop is CASITWASGANVLTF. Written as DNA, the CDR3 is TGTGCCAGCATTACCTGGGCATCCGGGGCCAACGTCCTGACTTTC.

The table lists this clonotype with a few counts. The CDR3: CASSMDRAGRQTQYF. DNA of the CDR3: TGTGCCAGCAGCATGGACAGGGCGGGTCGGCAGACCCAGTACTTC. V and J are TRBV21-1 and TRBJ2-5; TRBD1, the D gene given by the table, was not confirmed from the DNA. TRBV21-1 counts as a pseudogene. CDR3 length: 15 amino acids.

This chain uses TRBV20-1 with TRBJ2-7; TRBD2 is a possible D gene (6 bases). From germline, CDR1 is DFQATT and CDR2 SNEGSKA (reference sequence). Trimming took off 3 bases at V and 3 bases at J, with 9 bases between the two ends. This CDR3 comprises 12 residues. CDR3 DNA: TGCAGTGCTAGGGAGGAGGGCTACGAGCAGTACTTC. It yields the protein CSAREEGYEQYF.

This clonotype was observed many times. V and J are TRBV6-4 and TRBJ2-3; D gene ambiguous. The CDR3 totals 13 residues. Germline V lookup: CDR1 MRHNA, CDR2 SNTAGT. The ends were cut back, 6 bases at V and 0 bases at J, with 7 bases in the middle. CDR3 amino acids: CASSASSTDTQYF. Here the CDR3 DNA reads TGTGCCAGCAGCGCTTCTAGCACAGATACGCAGTATTTT.

A few counts support this clonotype. The chain uses TRBV11-2 and TRBJ2-3, with D maybe TRBD1 (5 bases). This CDR3 contains 15 residues. Deletions cut 1 base from V and 0 bases from J, with 8 bases between. Germline CDR1 and CDR2: SGHAT and FQNNGV. In nucleotides, the CDR3 is TGTGCCAGCAGCTTAGGGGGCTATAGCACAGATACGCAGTATTTT. This encodes CASSLGGYSTDTQYF.

The gene calls are TRBV12-3 or TRBV12-4 and TRBJ2-3, with D hard to call. V was trimmed by 6 bases and J by 6 bases, leaving 10 bases between them. The CDR3 totals 12 residues. The DNA for the CDR3 is TGTGCCAGCAGACCGCTAGGGGATACGCAGTATTTT. Its protein product is CASRPLGDTQYF.

Ten or more counts support this clonotype. The chain recombines TRBV3-1 with TRBJ1-5; 8 bases map to TRBD1. The trim removed 0 bases at V and 5 bases at J, leaving 3 bases unmatched. CDR3 length: 15 amino acids. The germline V gene encodes CDR1 LGHDT and CDR2 YNNKEL (reference sequence). CDR3 nucleotides: TGTGCCAGCAGCCAAGATGGACAGGGTTATCAGCCCCAGCATTTT. This codes for CASSQDGQGYQPQHF.

This clonotype occurred many times. The gene calls are TRBV24-1 and TRBJ1-5; D unresolved. The CDR3 is 14 amino acids. V was cut by 4 bases and J by 4 bases, with 10 bases left in between. Germline V CDR1 and CDR2: KGHDR, SFDVKD. The CDR3 DNA follows: TGTGCCACCAGTGAAGGTGGAGGAAATCAGCCCCAGCATTTT. This sequence encodes CATSEGGGNQPQHF.

The chain links TRBV2 to TRBJ2-5; D not certain. The germline V gene has CDR1 SNHLY and CDR2 FYNNEI. The CDR3 spans 14 residues. V lost 4 bases to trimming and J lost 2 bases, with 11 bases between them. CDR3 region: CASSVLGRQETQYF. The CDR3 bases are TGTGCCAGCAGTGTCCTCGGCCGACAAGAGACCCAGTACTTC.

This clonotype was seen at least ten times. In nucleotides, the CDR3 is TGTGCCAGCGAAAGTACGGCGAGTGGGAGCGATACGCAGTATTTT. Amino acid sequence: CASESTASGSDTQYF. This chain uses TRBV6-1 with TRBJ2-3; D possibly corresponds to TRBD2 (5 bases). Germline V lookup: CDR1 MNHNS, CDR2 SASEGT. The ends were cut back, 8 bases at V and 6 bases at J, with 21 bases in the middle. This CDR3 is built from 15 residues.

This clonotype has ten or more counts. The genes are TRBV12-3 or TRBV12-4 and TRBJ1-4, with D perhaps TRBD1 (5 bases). The CDR3 consists of 12 residues. Trimming left V 7 bases short and J 6 bases short, with 9 bases between. CDR3 region: CASMGGYEKLFF. CDR3 DNA sequence: TGTGCCAGCATGGGGGGATATGAAAAACTGTTTTTT.

The chain links TRBV27 to TRBJ2-7; no firm D call. Trimming left V 2 bases short and J 6 bases short, with 11 bases between. The V gene's germline CDR1 is MNHEY and CDR2 SMNVEV (reference sequence). The CDR3 loop spans 13 amino acids. In nucleotides, the CDR3 is TGTGCCAGCAGTTTAACCCCTAGTTCCGAGCAGTACTTC. It specifies CASSLTPSSEQYF.

The V and J genes are TRBV4-1 and TRBJ2-1; D may be TRBD2 (6 bases). Trimming left V 0 bases short and J 13 bases short, with 16 bases between. The germline V gene encodes CDR1 MGHRA and CDR2 YSYEKL. The CDR3 runs to 14 residues. CDR3 sequence: CASSQDRSGPKQFF. CDR3 bases: TGCGCCAGCAGCCAAGATCGTAGCGGCCCGAAACAGTTCTTC.

This clonotype appeared many times. This chain links TRBV24-1 with TRBJ1-5, with D unresolved. Deletions cut 3 bases from V and 5 bases from J, with 10 bases between. The CDR3 spans 14 residues. The germline V gene encodes CDR1 KGHDR and CDR2 SFDVKD. CDR3 coding DNA: TGTGCCACCAGTGATGTGACTTGGGATCAGCCCCAGCATTTT. This encodes CATSDVTWDQPQHF.

This clonotype was observed a few times. The V call is TRBV5-1, the J call TRBJ2-1; D might be TRBD1 (6 bases). This CDR3 is 14 amino acids long. The V end was cut by 2 bases, the J end by 4 bases, with 10 bases between. The germline V gene encodes CDR1 SGHRS and CDR2 YFSETQ. The CDR3 loop reads CASSLRTDYNEQFF. The CDR3 nucleotides read TGCGCCAGCAGCTTAAGGACAGATTACAATGAGCAGTTCTTC.

This clonotype was counted a few times. V is TRBV5-1 and J is TRBJ2-3; 9 bases are a match to TRBD2. The trim removed 4 bases at V and 1 base at J, leaving 10 bases unmatched. Germline CDR1 SGHRS, CDR2 YFSETQ. The CDR3 is 17 residues long. The CDR3 DNA is TGCGCCAGCAGCATTCCAGTAGCGGGGGTTGGCACAGATACGCAGTATTTT. As protein: CASSIPVAGVGTDTQYF.

There are a few counts of this clonotype. V gene TRBV5-1 combines with J gene TRBJ2-2; D perhaps matches TRBD1 (6 bases). The ends were cut back, 0 bases at V and 5 bases at J, with 11 bases in the middle. The CDR3 is 15 amino acids. Germline loops: CDR1 SGHRS, CDR2 YFSETQ. The CDR3 protein is CASSLGRQGTGELFF. As DNA, the CDR3 is TGCGCCAGCAGCTTGGGTCGGCAGGGGACCGGGGAGCTGTTTTTT.

This clonotype was detected only a few times. CDR3 residues: CAIMGVAASYNEQFF. In DNA form, the CDR3 reads TGTGCCATCATGGGGGTTGCGGCCTCCTACAATGAGCAGTTCTTC. The chain is built from TRBV10-3 and TRBJ2-1; D is tentatively TRBD1 or TRBD2 (5 bases each). With 7 bases removed from V and 0 bases from J, the gap between germline ends came to 13 bases. Germline V gene sequence: CDR1 ENHRY, CDR2 SYGVKD. This CDR3 region has 15 residues.

This chain links TRBV5-1 with TRBJ2-6, with D hard to call. The V gene lost 6 bases and the J gene lost 2 bases, with 12 bases spanning the gap. The V gene's germline CDR1 is SGHRS and CDR2 YFSETQ. The CDR3 totals 15 residues. The CDR3 sequence is CASTPWGAGANVLTF. The CDR3 DNA reads as TGCGCCAGCACCCCCTGGGGTGCTGGGGCCAACGTCCTGACTTTC.

The V gene is TRBV20-1, the J gene TRBJ2-3; TRBD2 aligns across 12 bases. Germline CDR1 DFQATT, CDR2 SNEGSKA (reference sequence). V trimming: 1 base; J trimming: 1 base; junction bases outside the gene matches: 6. The CDR3 runs 17 residues. The CDR3 DNA reads TGCAGTGCTAGAGCGGCTAGCGGGGGGGATCGCACAGATACGCAGTATTTT. Translation gives CSARAASGGDRTDTQYF.

This clonotype was counted between two and nine times. This sequence joins TRBV20-1 and TRBJ2-7; D may correspond to TRBD1 or TRBD2 (5 bases each). There are 13 residues in the CDR3. The V end lost 6 bases, the J end lost 0 bases, and 12 bases lay between the germline ends. Germline V lookup: CDR1 DFQATT, CDR2 SNEGSKA (reference sequence). CDR3 DNA: TGCAGTGCCCCCGGGACCCACTCCTACGAGCAGTACGTC. This sequence encodes CSAPGTHSYEQYV.